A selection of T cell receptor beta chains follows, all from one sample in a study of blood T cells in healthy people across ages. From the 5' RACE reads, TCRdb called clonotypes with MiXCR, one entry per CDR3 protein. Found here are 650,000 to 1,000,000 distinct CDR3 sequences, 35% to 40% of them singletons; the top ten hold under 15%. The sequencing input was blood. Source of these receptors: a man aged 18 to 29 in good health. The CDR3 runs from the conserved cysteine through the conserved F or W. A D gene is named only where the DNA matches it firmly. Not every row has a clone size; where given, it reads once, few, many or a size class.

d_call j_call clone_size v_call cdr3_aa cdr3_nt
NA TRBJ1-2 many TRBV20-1 CSARDGAGLKYGYTF TGCAGTGCTAGAGACGGGGCAGGGCTTAAATATGGCTACACCTTC
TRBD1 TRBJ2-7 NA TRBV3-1 CASSQDPTGSLISYNEQYF TGTGCCAGCAGCCAAGACCCGACAGGGTCCCTGATATCATACAATGAGCAGTACTTC
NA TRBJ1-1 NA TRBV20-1 CSAARNTEAFF TGCAGTGCTGCACGGAACACTGAAGCTTTCTTT
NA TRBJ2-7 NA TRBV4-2 CASSLRGQPSYEQYF TGTGCCAGCAGCCTAAGGGGTCAGCCCTCCTACGAGCAGTACTTC
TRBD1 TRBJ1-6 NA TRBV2 CASIRIPGQGATPLHF TGTGCCAGCATCAGGATCCCGGGACAGGGGGCTACGCCCCTCCACTTT
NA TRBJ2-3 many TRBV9 CASSVDLRTDTQYF TGTGCCAGCAGCGTAGACTTGAGGACGGATACGCAGTATTTT
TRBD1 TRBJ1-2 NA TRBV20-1 CSATPGTGGDYGYTF TGCAGTGCTACCCCCGGGACAGGGGGAGACTATGGCTACACCTTC
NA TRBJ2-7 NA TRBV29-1 CSYTTRQDSYEQYF TGCAGCTATACCACTAGACAGGACTCCTACGAGCAGTACTTC
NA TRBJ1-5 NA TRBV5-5 CASSQDMSNQPQHF TGTGCCAGCAGTCAAGACATGAGCAATCAGCCCCAGCATTTT
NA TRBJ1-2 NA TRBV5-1 CASSLGVTSYGYTF TGCGCCAGCAGCTTGGGAGTGACAAGCTATGGCTACACCTTC
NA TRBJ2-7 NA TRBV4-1 CASSQVARVLGNEQYF TGCGCCAGCAGCCAAGTAGCTAGGGTACTAGGGAACGAGCAGTACTTC
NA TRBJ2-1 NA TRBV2 CARSDGRTGSNEQFF TGTGCCAGAAGTGATGGGAGGACAGGCTCCAATGAGCAGTTCTTC
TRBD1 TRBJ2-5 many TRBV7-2 CASRTGTVQETQYF TGTGCCAGCAGGACCGGGACAGTGCAAGAGACCCAGTACTTC
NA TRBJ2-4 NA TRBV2 CASSEDSSGKNIQYF TGTGCCAGCAGTGAAGATTCCAGTGGCAAAAACATTCAGTACTTC
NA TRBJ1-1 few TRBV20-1 CSARNIWGRGLNTEAFF TGCAGTGCTAGAAATATTTGGGGTAGGGGACTTAACACTGAAGCTTTCTTT
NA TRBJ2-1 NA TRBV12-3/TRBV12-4 CASSLEGIQVGNEQFF TGTGCCAGCAGTCTCGAGGGAATTCAGGTGGGCAATGAGCAGTTCTTC